One sample yielded the 25 T cell receptor beta chains listed below, sequenced in a study of shared clonotypes between healthy human individuals. Sequencing was performed with immunoSEQ multiplex PCR; in TCRdb, only in-frame clones are kept and a portion is missing. The profile covers millions of clones, with about 94% appearing a single time and approximately 1.2% taken by the ten largest. CD45RO-negative CD8 cells positively selected for CCR7 made up the naive population, which excluded terminally differentiated effector memory CD45RA+ cells. Sequencing was carried out using naive CD8+ T cells sorted from blood. These receptors originate from a man younger than 35 in good health.

This rearrangement joins TRBV21-1 to TRBJ2-7; the table's D call, TRBD1, was not checked against the DNA. TRBV21-1 is noted as a pseudogene. There are 15 residues in the CDR3. In DNA form, the CDR3 reads TGTGCCAGCTTCAAAAGGAGGGACAGGGTGCACGAGCAGTACTTC. Translating it yields CASFKRRDRVHEQYF.

V gene TRBV10-2 combines with J gene TRBJ2-5; TRBD2 might be the D (7 bases). The CDR3 covers 14 residues. V dropped 6 bases and J dropped 4 bases, with 15 bases sitting between them. Germline loops: CDR1 WSHSY, CDR2 SAAADI. The CDR3, as DNA: TGCGCCAGCAGCCCGCGGGGGCTATCAGAGACCCAGTACTTC. Amino acid sequence: CASSPRGLSETQYF.

J is TRBJ2-5 and V is TRBV13, with 10 bases identical to TRBD2. The CDR3 loop spans 16 amino acids. After removal of 2 bases from V and 5 bases from J, the junction contained 8 bases not matched to a gene. Germline CDR1 and CDR2: PRHDT and FYEKMQ (reference sequence). CDR3 region: CASSLRSGRAPETQYF. Here the CDR3 DNA reads TGTGCCAGCAGCTTAAGGAGCGGGAGGGCCCCGGAGACCCAGTACTTC.

The chain has TRBV27 and TRBJ2-5, with TRBD1 as a possible D gene (6 bases). The CDR3 runs to 16 residues. V was shortened by 5 bases and J by 1 base, with 17 bases between the two germline ends. CDR1 MNHEY and CDR2 SMNVEV come from the germline V gene (reference sequence). The CDR3 loop reads CASSPTTGVRQETQYF. Written as DNA, the CDR3 is TGTGCCAGCAGTCCAACGACAGGTGTGCGCCAAGAGACCCAGTACTTC.

This chain's CDR3 is CASSKGLTDNYGYTF. Here the CDR3 DNA reads TGTGCCAGCAGCAAAGGCCTTACGGATAACTATGGCTACACCTTC. This chain uses TRBV21-1 with TRBJ1-2. TRBV21-1 is a pseudogene. The CDR3 is 15 amino acids.

This clone was observed a single time. The chain is built from TRBV9 and TRBJ2-6, with no clear D. The CDR3 totals 12 residues. Looked up from germline, CDR1 is SGDLS and CDR2 is YYNGEE. V dropped 6 bases and J dropped 0 bases, with 1 base sitting between them. CDR3 sequence (DNA): TGTGCCAGCAACTCTGGGGCCAACGTCCTGACTTTC. Encoded protein: CASNSGANVLTF.

J is TRBJ2-3 and V is TRBV27; D unclear. The V and J ends lost 5 bases and 2 bases respectively, with 5 bases between them. Germline assignment: CDR1 MNHEY and CDR2 SMNVEV (reference sequence). The CDR3 covers 12 residues. CDR3 sequence (DNA): TGTGCCAGCAGTAGTACCACAGATACGCAGTATTTT. Protein sequence: CASSSTTDTQYF.

V gene TRBV4-1 combines with J gene TRBJ2-7, with 8 bases that match TRBD2. The CDR3 contains 16 residues. With 0 bases clipped from V and 6 bases from J, the junction kept 10 bases outside the gene matches. Germline values: CDR1 MGHRA, CDR2 YSYEKL. The CDR3 loop is CASSQDPGGRRGEQYF. The DNA of the CDR3 is TGCGCCAGCAGCCAAGATCCGGGGGGGAGACGGGGCGAGCAGTACTTC.

The rearrangement links TRBV10-3 to TRBJ1-1, with D possibly matching TRBD1 (5 bases). The germline V gene encodes CDR1 ENHRY and CDR2 SYGVKD. This CDR3 spans 15 amino acids. V lost 10 bases to trimming and J lost 1 base, with 19 bases between them. This chain's CDR3 is CATQGTLGGNTEAFF. In nucleotides, the CDR3 is TGTGCCACGCAGGGCACTCTGGGGGGGAACACTGAAGCTTTCTTT.

The gene calls are TRBV27 and TRBJ1-1, with D tentatively TRBD1 (6 bases). The germline V gene has CDR1 MNHEY and CDR2 SMNVEV (reference sequence). The CDR3 spans 15 residues. The germline V and J ends were trimmed by 4 bases and 1 base, with 13 bases remaining between them. The CDR3 loop reads CASSSGTGQNTEAFF. The CDR3 nucleotides are TGTGCCAGCAGTTCGGGGACGGGACAGAACACTGAAGCTTTCTTT.

Worth noting for this clone: At one end the junction does not follow the germline gene, possibly because of a read error. The CDR3 coding sequence is TGCGCCAGCAGTGGGGGAGAGACAGACCTAACCACAGATACGCAGTATTTT. Protein sequence: CASSGGETDLTTDTQYF. The chain recombines TRBV28 with TRBJ2-3; D possibly matches TRBD1 or TRBD2 (5 bases each). CDR3 length equals 17 residues. The germline gives CDR1 MDHEN, CDR2 SYDVKM.

This chain joins TRBV30 and TRBJ2-3; tentative D call: TRBD2 (5 bases). Germline V gives CDR1 GTSNPN, CDR2 SVGIG (reference sequence). The CDR3 spans 13 residues. The V gene lost 2 bases and the J gene lost 4 bases, with 10 bases spanning the gap. For the CDR3, the DNA is TGTGCCTGGAGTATAGGGAGCGCAGATACGCAGTATTTT. Translation: CAWSIGSADTQYF.

The genes are TRBV25-1 and TRBJ2-1; TRBD2 matches 8 bases. Germline-derived CDR1 and CDR2 are MGHDK and SYGVNS. V was clipped by 5 bases and J by 4 bases; unmatched bases: 4. The CDR3 extends over 14 amino acids. Here the CDR3 reads CASSPGLGYNEQFF. CDR3 in DNA: TGTGCCAGCAGTCCGGGACTAGGGTACAATGAGCAGTTCTTC.

The gene calls are TRBV5-6 and TRBJ2-3; no definite D call. V was clipped by 3 bases and J by 0 bases, with 14 bases between them. The CDR3 runs 16 residues. In germline, CDR1 is SGHDT, CDR2 YYEEEE. The CDR3 loop reads CASSYFKVGSTDTQYF. CDR3 nucleotide sequence: TGTGCCAGCAGCTACTTTAAGGTCGGTAGCACAGATACGCAGTATTTT.

A few counts support this clone. This rearrangement joins TRBV27 to TRBJ1-2; 7 bases line up with TRBD1. CDR3 length: 15 amino acids. Germline loops: CDR1 MNHEY, CDR2 SMNVEV (reference sequence). Losses at the gene ends were 5 bases for V and 4 bases for J; bases not matched to a gene: 10. CDR3 loop: CASSPSGGGAYGYTF. The DNA for the CDR3 is TGTGCCAGCAGTCCCTCAGGAGGGGGCGCCTATGGCTACACCTTC.

The rearrangement joins TRBV5-1 to TRBJ1-2, with 7 nucleotides matching TRBD1. This CDR3 contains 14 residues. CDR1 and CDR2 from the germline V gene are SGHRS and YFSETQ. V lost 3 bases, J lost 2 bases, and 4 bases stayed unmatched. CDR3 bases: TGCGCCAGCAGCTACGGGACAGCCAACTATGGCTACACCTTC. It specifies CASSYGTANYGYTF.

This clone was seen once. Other DNA sequences from this sample encode an identical CDR3 as well. The chain links TRBV9 to TRBJ2-7, with D possibly TRBD1 on 5 matching bases. V lost 0 bases to trimming and J lost 5 bases, with 6 bases between them. This CDR3 spans 12 amino acids. Looked up from germline, CDR1 is SGDLS and CDR2 is YYNGEE. CDR3 sequence reads: CASSVEGNEQYF. The CDR3, as DNA: TGTGCCAGCAGCGTAGAGGGGAACGAGCAGTACTTC.

This chain links TRBV6-6 with TRBJ1-2, with D unclear. V was shortened by 8 bases and J by 4 bases, with 11 bases between the two germline ends. The CDR3 spans 12 residues. Germline V CDR1 and CDR2: MNHNY, SVGAGI (reference sequence). CDR3 region: CASVGGPYGYTF. The CDR3 bases are TGTGCCAGCGTAGGAGGTCCCTATGGCTACACCTTC.

This clone was seen once. Other DNA sequences within the sample encode an identical CDR3. J is TRBJ2-7 and V is TRBV19; no definite D call. The CDR3 is made up of 14 amino acids. Germline V gene data show CDR1 as LNHDA and CDR2 as SQIVND (reference sequence). Trimming stripped 1 base from V and 4 bases from J, with 11 bases between. CDR3 in amino acids: CASSIAGVGYEQYF. The CDR3 region has the DNA TGTGCCAGTAGTATAGCGGGTGTCGGGTACGAGCAGTACTTC.

The chain carries TRBV10-2 and TRBJ2-3; TRBD2 matches at 7 bases. Per germline, CDR1 WSHSY and CDR2 SAAADI. The CDR3 is 14 amino acids. V lost 2 bases to trimming and J lost 4 bases; unmatched junction nucleotides: 3. The CDR3 DNA sequence: TGCGCCAGCAGTGAGGGGGACTATGCAGATACGCAGTATTTT. Encoded protein: CASSEGDYADTQYF.

The chain joins TRBV6-5 to TRBJ1-1; D is undetermined. Trimming took 5 bases from V and 2 from J, leaving 12 bases between them. Germline V gene lookup returns CDR1 MNHEY and CDR2 SVGAGI. The CDR3 is 14 residues long. CDR3 protein: CASSINTENTEAFF. In nucleotides, the CDR3 is TGTGCCAGCAGTATAAACACTGAAAACACTGAAGCTTTCTTT.

This sequence joins TRBV5-6 and TRBJ1-1, with D possibly matching TRBD1 (5 bases). Trimming cost V 0 bases and J 10 bases, with 16 bases left between them. Germline-derived CDR1 and CDR2 are SGHDT and YYEEEE. The CDR3 runs to 14 residues. CDR3 amino acids: CASSLGQPSIGAFF. The CDR3 coding sequence is TGTGCCAGCAGCTTGGGACAGCCCTCCATCGGAGCTTTCTTT. The full variable domain, in which reference TRBV5-6 and TRBJ1-1 provide the parts outside the CDR3, is DAGVTQSPTHLIKTRGQQVTLRCSPKSGHDTVSWYQQALGQGPQFIFQYYEEEERQRGNFPDRFSGHQFPNYSSELNVNALLLGDSALYLCASSLGQPSIGAFFGQGTRLTVV.

This clone was seen a single time. The CDR3: CAISESGGVRTEAFF. The DNA of the CDR3 is TGTGCCATCAGTGAGTCGGGTGGGGTGCGGACTGAAGCTTTCTTT. The J gene is TRBJ1-1, the V gene TRBV10-3; the D is unclear. The CDR3 totals 15 residues. V lost 0 bases to trimming and J lost 5 bases, with 13 bases between them. In germline, CDR1 is ENHRY, CDR2 SYGVKD.

The sample holds one count of this clone. V is TRBV6-6 and J is TRBJ1-1, with D possibly being TRBD1 (6 bases). The V gene's germline CDR1 is MNHNY and CDR2 SVGAGI (reference sequence). V shed 7 bases and J shed 4 bases, with 10 bases lying between them. The CDR3 loop spans 12 amino acids. The CDR3 loop is CASTLGGTEAFF. CDR3 DNA: TGTGCCAGCACCTTAGGGGGCACTGAAGCTTTCTTT.

This clone came up a few times. The chain joins TRBV7-2 to TRBJ1-1; D is undetermined. The CDR3 length is 13 residues. Germline V lookup: CDR1 SGHTA, CDR2 FQGNSA. Trimming left V 4 bases short and J 0 bases short, with 6 bases between. CDR3 nucleotides: TGTGCCAGCAGCTACTCCATGAACACTGAAGCTTTCTTT. Its protein product is CASSYSMNTEAFF.